Following are 28 T cell receptor beta chains from one sample sequenced in a study of blood T cell repertoires in COVID-19. Clones were read by immunoSEQ multiplex PCR, and TCRdb kept only the in-frame ones, dropping some. The table includes a few hundred thousand clones, around 89% detected once. Sequencing was carried out using PBMCs or T cells enriched from blood (not recorded which). These receptors all come from a young woman who had recovered from COVID-19.

In its sample, this clone was seen once. The chain employs TRBV29-1 and TRBJ2-3; 13 bases line up with TRBD2. The CDR3 contains 15 residues. Germline values: CDR1 SQVTM, CDR2 ANQGSEA. The V and J ends lost 8 bases and 4 bases, in that order; junction bases with no gene match: 9. The CDR3 sequence: CSTPSGLAGADTQYF. The DNA of the CDR3 is TGCAGCACACCATCCGGACTAGCGGGAGCAGATACGCAGTATTTT.

This rearrangement joins TRBV6-5 to TRBJ1-1; D perhaps matches TRBD1 (6 bases). CDR1 is MNHEY, CDR2 SVGAGI, per germline. Trimming took 2 bases from V and 4 from J, leaving 17 bases between them. CDR3 size: 16 residues. CDR3 region: CASSYGGGVKGTEAFF. CDR3 DNA: TGTGCCAGCAGTTACGGGGGGGGCGTAAAAGGCACTGAAGCTTTCTTT.

V and J are TRBV2 and TRBJ1-5; D remains ambiguous. From germline, CDR1 is SNHLY and CDR2 FYNNEI. This CDR3 is built from 18 residues. V was shortened by 2 bases and J by 0 bases, with 17 bases between the two germline ends. The CDR3 protein is CASSESHPTANSNQPQHF. As DNA, the CDR3 is TGTGCCAGCAGTGAAAGCCACCCCACCGCAAATAGCAATCAGCCCCAGCATTTT.

The chain recombines TRBV30 with TRBJ1-2; no clear D gene. The germline V gene has CDR1 GTSNPN and CDR2 SVGIG (reference sequence). The CDR3 extends over 13 amino acids. With 4 bases removed from V and 2 bases from J, the gap between germline ends came to 11 bases. In DNA form, the CDR3 reads TGTGCCTGGATCCCGCCTCGGAACTATGGCTACACCTTC. Encoded protein: CAWIPPRNYGYTF.

This clone was detected only once. The rearrangement links TRBV25-1 to TRBJ1-1; D might be TRBD1 (5 bases). Germline V gives CDR1 MGHDK, CDR2 SYGVNS. The ends were cut back, 3 bases at V and 10 bases at J, with 18 bases in the middle. The CDR3 has 14 residues. CDR3 in DNA: TGTGCCAGCAGTGACTCACAGGTACCAGGTTTAGCTTTCTTT. It encodes CASSDSQVPGLAFF.

The V call is TRBV30, the J call TRBJ2-3; the D gene is possibly TRBD2 (5 bases). V dropped 1 base and J dropped 0 bases, with 14 bases sitting between them. The CDR3 sequence is 16 residues long. Per germline, CDR1 GTSNPN and CDR2 SVGIG (reference sequence). CDR3 DNA sequence: TGTGCCTGGAGTGGGAGGACTCCAACTAGCACAGATACGCAGTATTTT. It translates to CAWSGRTPTSTDTQYF.

This chain links TRBV2 with TRBJ2-2; 9 bases map to TRBD2. The length of the CDR3 is 18 residues. The V segment lost 4 bases and the J segment 4 bases; nucleotides outside the gene matches: 13. CDR1 and CDR2 (germline): SNHLY, FYNNEI. The CDR3 loop is CASSVLAGGSGITGELFF. CDR3 sequence (DNA): TGTGCCAGCAGTGTTCTGGCGGGAGGGAGTGGGATCACCGGGGAGCTGTTTTTT.

The chain employs TRBV11-2 and TRBJ1-1; 8 nucleotides match TRBD1. Trimming removed 1 base from V and 0 bases from J; junction bases left unmatched: 7. CDR1 is SGHAT and CDR2 is FQNNGV in the germline V gene. The CDR3 extends over 17 amino acids. CDR3: CASSLARTGKMNTEAFF. In DNA, the CDR3 is TGTGCCAGCAGCTTAGCCCGGACAGGGAAGATGAACACTGAAGCTTTCTTT.

This clone was detected only once. This chain uses TRBV19 with TRBJ1-4; 7 bases agree with TRBD1. With V trimmed by 7 bases and J by 7 bases, 12 bases remained unmatched. Germline V gene lookup returns CDR1 LNHDA and CDR2 SQIVND (reference sequence). This CDR3 is 15 amino acids long. The CDR3 coding sequence is TGTGCCAGTAATCCGACAGGGTCGCTGGTTGAAAAACTGTTTTTT. Its protein product is CASNPTGSLVEKLFF. The complete variable domain, with remaining parts taken from reference TRBV19 and TRBJ1-4, reads DGGITQSPKYLFRKEGQNVTLSCEQNLNHDAMYWYRQDPGQGLRLIYYSQIVNDFQKGDIAEGYSVSREKKESFPLTVTSAQKNPTAFYLCASNPTGSLVEKLFFGSGTQLSVL.

As DNA, the CDR3 is TGTGCCAGCAGTGAACAAGCAGGGTGGGGCTACACCTTC. It codes for CASSEQAGWGYTF. The chain recombines TRBV6-1 with TRBJ1-2; maybe TRBD1 (5 bases). The CDR3 has 13 residues. Germline CDR1 and CDR2: MNHNS and SASEGT. The ends were cut back, 2 bases at V and 8 bases at J, with 12 bases in the middle.

V is TRBV2 and J is TRBJ1-2; D is perhaps TRBD1 (6 bases). V was trimmed by 9 bases and J by 0 bases, leaving 11 bases between them. Germline-derived CDR1 and CDR2 are SNHLY and FYNNEI. This CDR3 region has 13 residues. The CDR3 DNA follows: TGTGCCAGTTCGACAGGCCCTAACTATGGCTACACCTTC. It specifies CASSTGPNYGYTF.

The chain uses TRBV9 and TRBJ2-5; TRBD2 agrees at 11 bases. Germline V gives CDR1 SGDLS, CDR2 YYNGEE. The CDR3 sequence is 15 residues long. V was clipped by 0 bases and J by 4 bases; unmatched bases: 2. CDR3 DNA: TGTGCCAGCAGCGTAGGGACTAGCGGGTCAGAGACCCAGTACTTC. This sequence encodes CASSVGTSGSETQYF. Full variable domain (outside the CDR3, taken from reference TRBV9 and TRBJ2-5): DSGVTQTPKHLITATGQRVTLRCSPRSGDLSVYWYQQSLDQGLQFLIQYYNGEERAKGNILERFSAQQFPDLHSELNLSSLELGDSALYFCASSVGTSGSETQYFGPGTRLLVL.

V is TRBV7-9 and J is TRBJ2-7, with D tentatively TRBD1 (7 bases). Per germline, CDR1 SEHNR and CDR2 FQNEAQ (reference sequence). Trimming pared 5 bases from V and 7 bases from J, leaving 21 bases between. The CDR3 has 15 residues. CDR3 nucleotides: TGTGCCAGCAGCGGAGGGACGGAGCTCAGGGGGGAGCAGTACTTC. This sequence encodes CASSGGTELRGEQYF.

The V and J genes are TRBV19 and TRBJ2-3, with TRBD2 identical over 14 bases. Germline V gives CDR1 LNHDA, CDR2 SQIVND (reference sequence). This CDR3 has 19 residues. Losses at the gene ends were 4 bases for V and 6 bases for J; bases not matched to a gene: 15. CDR3 bases: TGTGCCAGTAGTACATATTCCTCCGGGACTAGCGGGAGAGATGATACGCAGTATTTT. It encodes CASSTYSSGTSGRDDTQYF.

V gene TRBV7-2 combines with J gene TRBJ1-2; D gene uncertain. V shed 5 bases and J shed 8 bases, with 9 bases lying between them. Germline V CDR1 and CDR2: SGHTA, FQGNSA. The CDR3 totals 11 residues. CDR3 nucleotides: TGTGCCAGCAGCCTCCTTCGGGGCTACACCTTC. Translating it yields CASSLLRGYTF.

V is TRBV28 and J is TRBJ1-5; weak D call: TRBD1 (6 bases). Germline CDR1 and CDR2: MDHEN and SYDVKM. V lost 8 bases and J 11 bases, leaving 19 bases between the germline ends. This CDR3 region has 13 residues. CDR3: CASDRDTRTTQHF. Written as DNA, the CDR3 is TGTGCCAGCGACCGGGACACTAGAACGACCCAGCATTTT.

The rearrangement links TRBV3-1 (or the pseudogene TRBV3-2) to TRBJ2-3; TRBD2 aligns across 7 bases. The CDR3 covers 16 residues. V lost 5 bases, J lost 2 bases, and 10 bases stayed unmatched. CDR1 and CDR2 (germline): LGHDT, YNNKEL (reference sequence). This chain's CDR3 is CASSGQRGDVTDTQYF. The CDR3 nucleotides read TGTGCCAGCAGCGGTCAGCGGGGCGATGTCACAGATACGCAGTATTTT.

The chain combines TRBV7-2 with TRBJ2-2, with 10 bases lining up with TRBD2. Trimming removed 1 base from V and 9 bases from J; junction bases left unmatched: 8. CDR1 is SGHTA, CDR2 FQGNSA, per germline. The CDR3 runs to 16 residues. The chain's CDR3 is CASSLDLGLATRELFF. The CDR3 nucleotides are TGTGCCAGCAGCTTAGATCTGGGACTAGCGACCCGGGAGCTGTTTTTT.

This clone showed up just once. The chain joins TRBV24-1 to TRBJ2-3; 7 bases are shared with TRBD1. Germline V gene data show CDR1 as KGHDR and CDR2 as SFDVKD. After removal of 5 bases from V and 5 bases from J, the junction contained 15 bases not matched to a gene. There are 17 residues in the CDR3. The CDR3 DNA reads TGTGCCACCAGTGTCCCAGGGGGTAGGATTACTCAAGATACGCAGTATTTT. Encoded protein: CATSVPGGRITQDTQYF.

The gene calls are TRBV11-3 and TRBJ2-7; possible D gene TRBD1, 6 bases. The V and J ends lost 3 bases and 1 base respectively, with 7 bases between them. The germline V gene encodes CDR1 SGHNT and CDR2 YENEEA. The CDR3 loop spans 13 amino acids. The chain's CDR3 is CASSFTGSYEQYF. The CDR3 DNA sequence: TGTGCCAGCAGCTTCACAGGGTCCTACGAGCAGTACTTC.

The table lists this clone with a count of one. For the CDR3, the DNA is TGTGCCAGCAGCTTAGATGGGGGGAGGGCTGGCAATCAGCCCCAGCATTTT. The encoded protein is CASSLDGGRAGNQPQHF. The rearrangement uses TRBV7-2 and TRBJ1-5, with a weak D call TRBD1 (5 bases). Germline CDR1 and CDR2: SGHTA and FQGNSA. CDR3 length: 17 residues. V was trimmed by 1 base and J by 2 bases, leaving 15 bases between them.

This chain connects TRBV28 to TRBJ1-5; perhaps TRBD1 as D (5 bases). Germline CDR1 reads MDHEN; CDR2 reads SYDVKM. This CDR3 is 14 amino acids long. V was cut by 5 bases and J by 7 bases, with 15 bases left in between. The CDR3: CASSGKRGSQPQHF. The CDR3 region has the DNA TGTGCCAGCAGTGGGAAACGGGGGTCACAGCCCCAGCATTTT.

This clone was seen just once. V is TRBV5-1 and J is TRBJ2-7, with 9 bases matching TRBD1. Germline V gene data show CDR1 as SGHRS and CDR2 as YFSETQ. V shed 2 bases and J 0 bases; nucleotides not matched to a gene: 6. The length of the CDR3 is 16 residues. The CDR3 here is CASSLTGTGSSYEQYF. CDR3 coding DNA: TGCGCCAGCAGCTTAACCGGGACAGGGAGCTCCTACGAGCAGTACTTC. Drawing the rest from reference TRBV5-1 and TRBJ2-7, the complete variable domain is KAGVTQTPRYLIKTRGQQVTLSCSPISGHRSVSWYQQTPGQGLQFLFEYFSETQRNKGNFPGRFSGRQFSNSRSEMNVSTLELGDSALYLCASSLTGTGSSYEQYFGPGTRLTVT.

The V call is TRBV12-3 or TRBV12-4, the J call TRBJ1-3; D gene unclear. With 10 bases removed from V and 6 bases from J, the gap between germline ends came to 16 bases. This CDR3 region has 13 residues. The CDR3 DNA is TGTGCCACTACTCCTTCACCCCCAAACACCATATATTTT. Encoded protein: CATTPSPPNTIYF.

The rearrangement links TRBV29-1 to TRBJ2-1; TRBD1 matches 9 bases. Trimming removed 7 bases from V and 8 bases from J; junction bases left unmatched: 15. The germline V gene has CDR1 SQVTM and CDR2 ANQGSEA. This CDR3 spans 15 amino acids. CDR3 DNA sequence: TGCAGCGCCCCCCCGCCGGGGACAGGGACCCATGAGCAGTTCTTC. As protein: CSAPPPGTGTHEQFF.

The rearrangement joins TRBV5-4 to TRBJ1-6, with D possibly TRBD1 on 6 matching bases. The CDR3 sequence is 15 residues long. The germline V and J ends were trimmed by 0 bases and 8 bases, with 12 bases remaining between them. Germline CDR1 and CDR2: SGHNT and YYREEE (reference sequence). CDR3 DNA: TGTGCCAGCAGCTTGGGGGGGCAGGGTGATTCACCCCTCCACTTT. This translates into CASSLGGQGDSPLHF.

The chain is built from TRBV10-3 and TRBJ2-7; 8 bases line up with TRBD1. Germline loops: CDR1 ENHRY, CDR2 SYGVKD. V was clipped by 6 bases and J by 3 bases; unmatched bases: 19. The CDR3 is 18 residues long. CDR3 DNA sequence: TGTGCCATCAGGCCCCCTGAGACATCCCTCAGGGGGCTCTACGAGCAGTACTTC. It encodes CAIRPPETSLRGLYEQYF.

The chain combines TRBV9 with TRBJ1-1, with D possibly being TRBD1 (6 bases). CDR1 and CDR2 (germline): SGDLS, YYNGEE. Trimming took 7 bases from V and 1 from J, leaving 8 bases between them. This CDR3 has 12 amino acids. For the CDR3, the DNA is TGTGCCAGCGGGGGACAGAACACTGAAGCTTTCTTT. Amino acids: CASGGQNTEAFF. The variable domain in full, completed from reference TRBV9 and TRBJ1-1, reads DSGVTQTPKHLITATGQRVTLRCSPRSGDLSVYWYQQSLDQGLQFLIQYYNGEERAKGNILERFSAQQFPDLHSELNLSSLELGDSALYFCASGGQNTEAFFGQGTRLTVV.